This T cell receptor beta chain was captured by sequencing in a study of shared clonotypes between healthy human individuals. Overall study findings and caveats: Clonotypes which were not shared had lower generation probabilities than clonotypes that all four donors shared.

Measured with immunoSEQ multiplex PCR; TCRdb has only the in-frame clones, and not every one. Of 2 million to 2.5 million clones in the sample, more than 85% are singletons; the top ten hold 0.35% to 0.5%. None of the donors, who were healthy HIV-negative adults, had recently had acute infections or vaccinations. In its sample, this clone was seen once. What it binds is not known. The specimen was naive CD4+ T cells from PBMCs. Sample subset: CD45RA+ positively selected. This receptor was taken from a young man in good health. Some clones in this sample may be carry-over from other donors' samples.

CDR3 region: CASSSGISYNEQFF. CDR3 DNA sequence: TGTGCCAGCAGTAGCGGCATTTCCTACAATGAGCAGTTCTTC. The gene calls are TRBV28 and TRBJ2-1, with D perhaps matching TRBD2 (5 bases). V was pared by 5 bases and J by 1 base, with 9 bases between. Germline values: CDR1 MDHEN, CDR2 SYDVKM. There are 14 residues in the CDR3.